A single sample gave rise to the 17 T cell receptor beta chains below, sequenced in a study of T cells in Graves' hyperthyroidism and ophthalmopathy. The TCR beta CDR3 regions underwent amplification using RNA transcripts as the source. RT-PCR in the first round (using the HTBI primer set) targeted the TCR CDR3. TCRdb reanalysed the multiplex PCR reads using MiXCR and keeps one entry per CDR3 protein. The table has around 720,000 distinct CDR3 sequences, over 35% seen once. Material: blood. The receptor set was obtained from a woman in her 40s with Graves' hyperthyroidism.

In regard to this clonotype: The CDR3 does not end in the conserved phenylalanine or tryptophan, so this is likely a read error. The chain employs TRBV5-1 and TRBJ2-7, with a tentative D call TRBD1 (6 bases). Trimming took off 2 bases at V and 1 base at J, with 10 bases between the two ends. This CDR3 spans 14 amino acids. From germline, CDR1 is SGHRS and CDR2 YFSETQ. As DNA, the CDR3 is TGCGCCAGCAGCTTAGAACAGGGTTCCTACGAGCAGTACCTC. Protein sequence: CASSLEQGSYEQYL.

This clonotype has just a few counts. The chain recombines TRBV6-5 with TRBJ1-6; a weak D match, TRBD1 (6 bases). The ends were cut back, 5 bases at V and 10 bases at J, with 21 bases in the middle. The CDR3 sequence is 16 residues long. Germline V CDR1 and CDR2: MNHEY, SVGAGI. The CDR3, as DNA: TGTGCCAGCAGTGACCCGACGGGGGGCGTTCGGTCACCCCTCCACTTT. Its protein product is CASSDPTGGVRSPLHF.

The chain uses TRBV7-2 and TRBJ2-2, with D tentatively TRBD1 or TRBD2 (5 bases each). The CDR3 extends over 17 amino acids. Trimming took 5 bases from V and 3 from J, leaving 19 bases between them. Germline V gene data show CDR1 as SGHTA and CDR2 as FQGNSA. For the CDR3, the DNA is TGTGCCAGCAGCCACCCCCCCGGGGACCTTTACACCGGGGAGCTGTTTTTT. Its protein product is CASSHPPGDLYTGELFF.

At least ten counts were recorded for this clonotype. The rearrangement uses TRBV7-6 and TRBJ1-1; D gene unclear. The CDR3 has 13 amino acids. The germline V gene has CDR1 SGHVS and CDR2 FNYEAQ. V was pared by 6 bases and J by 7 bases, with 15 bases between. In nucleotides, the CDR3 is TGTGCCAGCAGTTTGGACCTGGTGGGTGAAGCTTTCTTT. Translation gives CASSLDLVGEAFF.

Comments on this clonotype: One junction end does not reproduce the germline sequence, and a read error may be involved. The chain combines TRBV24-1 with TRBJ2-3; D assignment may be TRBD1 or TRBD2 (5 bases each). Germline CDR1 and CDR2: KGHDR and SFDVKD. The CDR3 extends over 16 amino acids. In DNA, the CDR3 is TGTGCCAGCAGTGATCCGGGACCCCAGTGGGTAGATACGCAGTATTTT. Translated, it gives CASSDPGPQWVDTQYF.

This clonotype was observed many times. The V and J genes are TRBV15 and TRBJ1-5; a weak D match, TRBD1 (5 bases). The CDR3 spans 18 residues. Looked up from germline, CDR1 is LNHNV and CDR2 is YYDKDF (reference sequence). V was pared by 1 base and J by 1 base, with 17 bases between. The CDR3 here is CATSRAYGGGMSNQPQHF. CDR3 nucleotides: TGTGCCACCAGCAGAGCCTACGGCGGGGGTATGAGCAATCAGCCCCAGCATTTT.

The rearrangement joins TRBV6-5 to TRBJ2-5; D is ambiguous. This CDR3 spans 15 amino acids. Trimming took off 4 bases at V and 5 bases at J, with 17 bases between the two ends. Per the germline V gene, CDR1 is MNHEY and CDR2 is SVGAGI. The CDR3 sequence is CASSCRPPPQETQYF. CDR3 nucleotides: TGTGCCAGCAGTTGTCGACCCCCGCCCCAGGAGACCCAGTACTTC.

In this sample, this clonotype turned up a few times. The J gene is TRBJ2-7, the V gene TRBV19; 13 bases are a match to TRBD2. The CDR3 covers 17 residues. Unmatched junction bases numbered 9, after V lost 5 bases and J lost 2 bases. CDR1 LNHDA and CDR2 SQIVND come from the germline V gene (reference sequence). CDR3 nucleotide sequence: TGTGCCAGTAGTGGAAGTCCGGGACTAGCGGGAACCTACGAGCAGTACTTC. Encoded protein: CASSGSPGLAGTYEQYF.

This clonotype has at least ten counts. The gene calls are TRBV19 and TRBJ1-2, with D tentatively TRBD1 (5 bases). CDR1 is LNHDA and CDR2 is SQIVND in the germline V gene (reference sequence). This CDR3 has 15 residues. V was pared by 6 bases and J by 0 bases, with 14 bases between. The CDR3 coding sequence is TGTGCCAGTAGGTTACAGGCGTTACCTAACTATGGCTACACCTTC. This gives the protein CASRLQALPNYGYTF.

This clonotype has a count of ten or more. This chain joins TRBV5-1 and TRBJ2-5; TRBD1 or TRBD2 may be the D gene (5 bases each). CDR1 is SGHRS and CDR2 is YFSETQ in the germline V gene. The CDR3 sequence is 14 residues long. Trimming shortened V by 3 bases and J by 5 bases, and 14 bases separated the two germline ends. This CDR3 reads CASSSQGVWETQYF. DNA of the CDR3: TGCGCCAGCAGCTCCCAGGGAGTGTGGGAGACCCAGTACTTC.

This chain joins TRBV29-1 and TRBJ2-5; D remains unclear. The end of the DNA is better explained by TRBJ2-1, so the J call may be wrong. Germline V CDR1 and CDR2: SQVTM, ANQGSEA. This CDR3 region has 11 residues. Here the CDR3 reads CSVGPDNEQFF. CDR3 nucleotide sequence: TGCAGCGTTGGGCCGGACAATGAGCAGTTCTTC.

The CDR3 bases are TGCAGTGCTAGAGATTTCAGGGAGTCGTCCTACGAGCAGTACTTC. It yields the protein CSARDFRESSYEQYF. The chain combines TRBV20-1 with TRBJ2-7; possibly TRBD1 or TRBD2 for D (5 bases each). Germline CDR1 DFQATT, CDR2 SNEGSKA (reference sequence). Trimming pared 0 bases from V and 1 base from J, leaving 13 bases between. This CDR3 has 15 amino acids.

This clonotype was observed a handful of times. This CDR3 reads CASSQGFGGANVLTF. DNA for the CDR3: TGTGCCAGCAGCCAGGGGTTCGGAGGGGCCAACGTCCTGACTTTC. This chain uses TRBV14 with TRBJ2-6; no firm D call. Deletions cut 3 bases from V and 4 bases from J, with 10 bases between. The V gene's germline CDR1 is SGHDN and CDR2 FVKESK. This CDR3 is built from 15 residues.

The chain links TRBV27 to TRBJ2-7; 10 bases match TRBD1. CDR3 length equals 12 residues. After removal of 6 bases from V and 9 bases from J, the junction contained 5 bases not matched to a gene. The germline V gene has CDR1 MNHEY and CDR2 SMNVEV (reference sequence). Here the CDR3 DNA reads TGTGCCAGCAGGACAGGGGGCGCAGGGCAGTACTTC. Amino acids: CASRTGGAGQYF.

This clonotype was counted many times. The genes are TRBV5-6 and TRBJ1-3; no reliable D call. With 0 bases removed from V and 0 bases from J, the gap between germline ends came to 7 bases. This CDR3 has 15 residues. The V gene's germline CDR1 is SGHDT and CDR2 YYEEEE. CDR3 DNA sequence: TGTGCCAGCAGCTTGGGTCCGAGCTCTGGAAACACCATATATTTT. It translates to CASSLGPSSGNTIYF.

This clonotype was counted only a few times. The gene calls are TRBV5-1 and TRBJ2-2, with D unclear. CDR3 length: 16 residues. Between the trimmed V and J ends, which lost 1 base and 0 bases, there was a span of 10 bases. Germline V gene sequence: CDR1 SGHRS, CDR2 YFSETQ. The CDR3 DNA reads TGCGCCAGCAGCTTGACGGCGACCACGAACACCGGGGAGCTGTTTTTT. Protein: CASSLTATTNTGELFF.

This clonotype was recorded many times. The CDR3 is CAISTRASDSYEQYF. CDR3 DNA: TGTGCCATCAGTACCCGGGCCTCAGATAGCTACGAGCAGTACTTC. This rearrangement joins TRBV10-3 to TRBJ2-7; no clear D. Per germline, CDR1 ENHRY and CDR2 SYGVKD. Trimming removed 5 bases at V and 3 bases at J, with 17 bases between. CDR3 size: 15 residues.